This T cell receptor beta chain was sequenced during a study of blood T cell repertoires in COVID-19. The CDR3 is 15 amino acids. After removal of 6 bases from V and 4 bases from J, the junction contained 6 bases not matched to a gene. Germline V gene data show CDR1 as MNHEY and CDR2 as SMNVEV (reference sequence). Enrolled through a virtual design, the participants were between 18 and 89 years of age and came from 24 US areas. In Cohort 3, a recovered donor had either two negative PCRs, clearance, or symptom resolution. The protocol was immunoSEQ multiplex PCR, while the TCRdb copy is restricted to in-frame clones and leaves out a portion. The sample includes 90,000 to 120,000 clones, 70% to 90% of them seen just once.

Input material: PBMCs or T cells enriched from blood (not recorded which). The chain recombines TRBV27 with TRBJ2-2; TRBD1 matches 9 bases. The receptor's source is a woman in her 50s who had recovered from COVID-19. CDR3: CASSRDRVSTGELFF. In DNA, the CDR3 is TGTGCCAGCAGCCGGGACAGGGTGAGCACCGGGGAGCTGTTTTTT.